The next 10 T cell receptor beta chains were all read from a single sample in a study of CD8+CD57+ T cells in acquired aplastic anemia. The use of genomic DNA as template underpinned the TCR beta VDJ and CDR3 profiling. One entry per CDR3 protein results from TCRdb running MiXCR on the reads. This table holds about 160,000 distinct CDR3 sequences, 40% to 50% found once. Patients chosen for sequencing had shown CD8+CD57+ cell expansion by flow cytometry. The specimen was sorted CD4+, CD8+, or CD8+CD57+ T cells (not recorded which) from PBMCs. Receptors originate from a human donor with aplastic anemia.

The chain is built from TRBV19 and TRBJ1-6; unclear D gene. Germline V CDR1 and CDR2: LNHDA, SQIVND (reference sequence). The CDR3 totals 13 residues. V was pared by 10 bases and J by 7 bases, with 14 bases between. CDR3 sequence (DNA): TGTGCCACCACCTTTGGTCCGAATTCACCCCTCCACTTT. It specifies CATTFGPNSPLHF.

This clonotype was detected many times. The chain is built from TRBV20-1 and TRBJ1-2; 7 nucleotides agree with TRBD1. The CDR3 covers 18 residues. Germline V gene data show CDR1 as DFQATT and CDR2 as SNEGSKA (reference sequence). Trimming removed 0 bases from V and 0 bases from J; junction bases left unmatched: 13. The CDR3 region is CSARDLEGTEKPNYGYTF. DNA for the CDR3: TGCAGTGCTAGAGATCTTGAGGGGACAGAAAAACCTAACTATGGCTACACCTTC.

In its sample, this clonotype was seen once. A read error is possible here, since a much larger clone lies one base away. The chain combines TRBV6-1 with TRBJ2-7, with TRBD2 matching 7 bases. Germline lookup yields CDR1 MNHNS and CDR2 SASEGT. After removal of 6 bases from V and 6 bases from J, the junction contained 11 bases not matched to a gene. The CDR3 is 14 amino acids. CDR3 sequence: CASRGEGGSCEQYF. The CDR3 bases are TGTGCCAGCAGGGGGGAGGGTGGTTCTTGCGAGCAGTACTTC.

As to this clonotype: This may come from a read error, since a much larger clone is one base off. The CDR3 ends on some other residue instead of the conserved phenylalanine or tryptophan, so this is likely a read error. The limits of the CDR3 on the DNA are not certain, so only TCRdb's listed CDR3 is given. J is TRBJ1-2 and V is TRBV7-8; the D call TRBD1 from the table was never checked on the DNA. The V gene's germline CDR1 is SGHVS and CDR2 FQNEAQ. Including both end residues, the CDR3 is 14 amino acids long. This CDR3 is CASSLDRGLYGYAL.

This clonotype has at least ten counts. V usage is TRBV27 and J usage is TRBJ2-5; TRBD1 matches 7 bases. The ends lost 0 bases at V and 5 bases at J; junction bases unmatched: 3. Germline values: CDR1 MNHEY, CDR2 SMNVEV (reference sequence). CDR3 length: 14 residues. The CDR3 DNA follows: TGTGCCAGCAGTTTATCTAGGGGGCTGGAGACCCAGTACTTC. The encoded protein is CASSLSRGLETQYF.

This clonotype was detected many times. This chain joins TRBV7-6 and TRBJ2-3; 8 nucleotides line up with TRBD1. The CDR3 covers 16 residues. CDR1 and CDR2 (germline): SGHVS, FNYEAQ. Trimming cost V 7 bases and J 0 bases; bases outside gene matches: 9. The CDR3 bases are TGTGCCAGCAACCTTGACAGGGGCACTAGCACAGATACGCAGTATTTT. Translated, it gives CASNLDRGTSTDTQYF.

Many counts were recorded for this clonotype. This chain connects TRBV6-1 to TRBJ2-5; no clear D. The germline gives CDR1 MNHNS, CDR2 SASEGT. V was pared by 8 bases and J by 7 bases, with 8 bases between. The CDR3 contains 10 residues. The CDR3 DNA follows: TGTGCCAGCCTTCTCATGACCCAGTACTTC. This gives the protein CASLLMTQYF.

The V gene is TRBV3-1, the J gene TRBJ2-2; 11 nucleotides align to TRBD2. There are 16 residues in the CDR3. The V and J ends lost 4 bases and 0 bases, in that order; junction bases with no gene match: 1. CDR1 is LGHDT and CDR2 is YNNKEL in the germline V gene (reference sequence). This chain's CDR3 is CASSPTSGANTGELFF. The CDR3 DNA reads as TGTGCCAGCAGCCCGACTAGCGGGGCGAACACCGGGGAGCTGTTTTTT.

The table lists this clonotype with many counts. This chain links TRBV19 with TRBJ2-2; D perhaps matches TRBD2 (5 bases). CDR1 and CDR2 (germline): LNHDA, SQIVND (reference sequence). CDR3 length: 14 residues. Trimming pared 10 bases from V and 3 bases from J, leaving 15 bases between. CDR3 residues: CAIRPGIYTGELFF. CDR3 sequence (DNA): TGTGCCATAAGACCCGGGATCTACACCGGGGAGCTGTTTTTT.

CDR3 in DNA: TGCAGCAGTGCTACGGGACAGTCGTACCAAGAGACCCAGTACTTC. Protein product: CSSATGQSYQETQYF. The chain recombines TRBV29-1 with TRBJ2-5, with 7 bases that match TRBD1. CDR1 SQVTM and CDR2 ANQGSEA come from the germline V gene. V trimming: 8 bases; J trimming: 0 bases; junction bases outside the gene matches: 12. This CDR3 contains 15 residues.